The subject of this entry is one T cell receptor beta chain. The germline CDR1 and CDR2 sequences are KGHSH and LQKENI. The CDR3 is 13 amino acids. With V trimmed by 3 bases and J by 12 bases, 8 bases remained unmatched. This record belongs to a study of blood T cell repertoires in COVID-19. Study overall: Acute and convalescent COVID-19 samples came from the United States, Italy and Spain.

Authors' methods: Amplification of reference gene primers was used by the study to estimate nucleated cell counts. Method: immunoSEQ multiplex PCR; TCRdb's copy keeps in-frame clones and lacks some. The V and J calls and the clone size are those of that table, but D and trimming were determined from the DNA. In the table there are approximately 52,000 clones, 90% of which are singletons. The clonotype originates from a human donor in a cohort sampled during active COVID-19. Sequencing was performed on peripheral blood. This rearrangement joins TRBV18 to TRBJ2-1, with 7 bases fitting TRBD2. CDR3 nucleotides: TGTGCCAGCTCACCTCGGGACTACGGATTGCAGTTCTTC. Translated: CASSPRDYGLQFF.